These 29 T cell receptor beta chains were all obtained from the same sample, sequenced in a study of cytomegalovirus exposure and HLA in healthy donors. It was with 60 Vbeta and 13 Jbeta primers that the PCR ran. Here immunoSEQ multiplex PCR was the method, and the copy in TCRdb shows in-frame clones only, minus some. This sample has approximately 130,000 clones, with about 9.2% found just once. The sequencing input was PBMCs. These receptors were obtained from a woman aged 40 to 50 in good health and CMV-seropositive.

This clone was found a few times. V is TRBV7-6 and J is TRBJ2-2; TRBD2 matches at 10 bases. With V trimmed by 5 bases and J by 0 bases, 9 bases remained unmatched. The germline V gene encodes CDR1 SGHVS and CDR2 FNYEAQ. There are 18 residues in the CDR3. This CDR3 is CASSPTPSGGANTGELFF. Written as DNA, the CDR3 is TGTGCCAGCAGCCCCACACCTAGCGGGGGCGCGAACACCGGGGAGCTGTTTTTT.

This clone was seen a few times. The chain joins TRBV18 to TRBJ1-6, with D perhaps TRBD1 (5 bases). This CDR3 comprises 19 residues. CDR1 is KGHSH, CDR2 LQKENI, per germline. The V and J ends lost 3 bases and 7 bases respectively, with 25 bases between them. CDR3 loop: CASSPPGGSGVLRNSPLHF. The CDR3 DNA follows: TGTGCCAGCTCACCCCCGGGGGGTTCAGGCGTTCTTCGGAATTCACCCCTCCACTTT.

This clone was detected only a few times. This chain links TRBV7-2 with TRBJ1-2; a possible D gene is TRBD1 (5 bases). The CDR3 covers 12 residues. V was shortened by 3 bases and J by 4 bases, with 6 bases between the two germline ends. Germline values: CDR1 SGHTA, CDR2 FQGNSA. CDR3 nucleotide sequence: TGTGCCAGCAGCTTGGGGCCCTATGGCTACACCTTC. Translating gives CASSLGPYGYTF. The full variable domain, rest sourced from reference TRBV7-2 and TRBJ1-2, is GAGVSQSPSNKVTEKGKDVELRCDPISGHTALYWYRQSLGQGLEFLIYFQGNSAPDKSGLPSDRFSAERTGGSVSTLTIQRTQQEDSAVYLCASSLGPYGYTFGSGTRLTVV.

The chain is built from TRBV6-5 and TRBJ1-3, with a tentative D call TRBD1 (6 bases). Germline assignment: CDR1 MNHEY and CDR2 SVGAGI. The CDR3 loop spans 15 amino acids. V was pared by 4 bases and J by 5 bases, with 15 bases between. Here the CDR3 reads CASSSRLDSRNTIYF. Written as DNA, the CDR3 is TGTGCCAGCAGTTCCAGATTGGACAGTCGAAACACCATATATTTT.

This rearrangement joins TRBV4-1 to TRBJ1-1, with 9 bases matching TRBD1. CDR3 length: 11 residues. V was clipped by 10 bases and J by 11 bases; unmatched bases: 8. Per the germline V gene, CDR1 is MGHRA and CDR2 is YSYEKL. The chain's CDR3 is CATTGGPRAFF. The CDR3 DNA is TGCGCCACCACAGGGGGCCCTAGGGCTTTCTTT.

This clone has a handful of counts. The rearrangement links TRBV29-1 to TRBJ1-2, with TRBD1 matching over 7 bases. V shed 1 base and J 5 bases; nucleotides not matched to a gene: 4. Germline values: CDR1 SQVTM, CDR2 ANQGSEA. CDR3 length equals 13 residues. The CDR3 sequence is CSVEGGQPYGYTF. Here the CDR3 DNA reads TGCAGCGTTGAAGGGGGACAGCCATATGGCTACACCTTC.

The sample holds a few counts of this clone. The chain is built from TRBV12-5 and TRBJ2-1; 8 nucleotides align to TRBD1. The length of the CDR3 is 14 residues. Germline V gives CDR1 LGHNT, CDR2 FRNRAP. V shed 8 bases, J shed 7 bases, and the junction held 10 bases outside the gene matches. CDR3: CASSPRTGSNEQFF. The CDR3 DNA is TGTGCTAGTAGCCCCCGGACAGGGAGTAATGAGCAGTTCTTC.

This clone showed up just a few times. The chain employs TRBV19 and TRBJ2-1, with D perhaps matching TRBD1 (6 bases). CDR1 LNHDA and CDR2 SQIVND come from the germline V gene (reference sequence). V was pared by 6 bases and J by 8 bases, with 14 bases between. The CDR3 contains 13 residues. The CDR3 DNA reads as TGTGCCAGTAGACAGGGTGGTTACCATGAGCAGTTCTTC. Its protein product is CASRQGGYHEQFF.

This clone was seen more than once but under ten times. The rearrangement uses TRBV7-6 and TRBJ2-1; 7 bases align to TRBD2. The germline V gene encodes CDR1 SGHVS and CDR2 FNYEAQ. The CDR3 length is 17 residues. Trimming at V came to 4 bases and at J to 0 bases, leaving 9 bases not matched to a gene. The CDR3 is CASSSTGGPSSYNEQFF. The CDR3 DNA sequence: TGTGCCAGCAGCTCGACGGGGGGTCCCAGCTCCTACAATGAGCAGTTCTTC.

This clone showed up just a few times. CDR3 sequence reads: CATGGGFTDTQYF. The CDR3 DNA follows: TGTGCCACCGGCGGGGGGTTTACAGATACGCAGTATTTT. This chain connects TRBV27 to TRBJ2-3, with TRBD2 identical over 8 bases. The V and J ends lost 10 bases and 3 bases, in that order; junction bases with no gene match: 6. The CDR3 consists of 13 residues. CDR1 MNHEY and CDR2 SMNVEV come from the germline V gene (reference sequence).

The rearrangement joins TRBV11-2 to TRBJ1-3; TRBD1 agrees at 7 bases. J lost 2 bases, V lost 4 bases, and 2 bases had no gene match. The germline CDR1 and CDR2 sequences are SGHAT and FQNNGV. There are 14 residues in the CDR3. The CDR3 DNA reads as TGTGCCAGCAGCTACGGGACAGCTGGAAACACCATATATTTT. It is translated as CASSYGTAGNTIYF.

This clone turned up a few times. J is TRBJ1-2 and V is TRBV7-2; D is undetermined. V was trimmed by 2 bases and J by 8 bases, leaving 12 bases between them. The CDR3 runs 13 residues. Germline V gene sequence: CDR1 SGHTA, CDR2 FQGNSA. CDR3 in DNA: TGTGCCAGCAGCTTAAAGCCAAATGCGGGCTACACCTTC. Its protein product is CASSLKPNAGYTF. Together with reference TRBV7-2 and TRBJ1-2, the CDR3 gives the full variable domain: GAGVSQSPSNKVTEKGKDVELRCDPISGHTALYWYRQSLGQGLEFLIYFQGNSAPDKSGLPSDRFSAERTGGSVSTLTIQRTQQEDSAVYLCASSLKPNAGYTFGSGTRLTVV.

This clone was counted only a few times. The CDR3 loop is CASSPSDRGYEKLFF. For the CDR3, the DNA is TGTGCCAGTAGTCCCTCAGACAGGGGATATGAAAAACTGTTTTTT. The gene calls are TRBV19 and TRBJ1-4; 8 positions agree with TRBD1. Trimming cost V 5 bases and J 6 bases; bases outside gene matches: 8. The germline V gene has CDR1 LNHDA and CDR2 SQIVND (reference sequence). The CDR3 is 15 amino acids. The whole variable domain, remainder taken from reference TRBV19 and TRBJ1-4, is DGGITQSPKYLFRKEGQNVTLSCEQNLNHDAMYWYRQDPGQGLRLIYYSQIVNDFQKGDIAEGYSVSREKKESFPLTVTSAQKNPTAFYLCASSPSDRGYEKLFFGSGTQLSVL.

V is TRBV19 and J is TRBJ1-2; 8 nucleotides agree with TRBD1. V lost 1 base, J lost 2 bases, and 3 bases stayed unmatched. The CDR3 has 15 residues. Germline loops: CDR1 LNHDA, CDR2 SQIVND (reference sequence). The DNA for the CDR3 is TGTGCCAGTAGTATAGGTCAGGGGGCCAACTATGGCTACACCTTC. Amino acids: CASSIGQGANYGYTF.

This clone was picked up a small number of times. The chain carries TRBV2 and TRBJ1-2; unclear D gene. Germline lookup yields CDR1 SNHLY and CDR2 FYNNEI. V was pared by 5 bases and J by 8 bases, with 15 bases between. CDR3 size: 13 residues. Written as DNA, the CDR3 is TGTGCCAGCAGTTACGTCCTAACGGGAGGCTACACCTTC. Protein sequence: CASSYVLTGGYTF. The whole variable domain, remainder taken from reference TRBV2 and TRBJ1-2, is EPEVTQTPSHQVTQMGQEVILRCVPISNHLYFYWYRQILGQKVEFLVSFYNNEISEKSEIFDDQFSVERPDGSNFTLKIRSTKLEDSAMYFCASSYVLTGGYTFGSGTRLTVV.

CDR3 protein: CASSSTGTVEAFF. CDR3 coding DNA: TGTGCCAGCAGCTCGACCGGGACAGTTGAAGCTTTCTTT. This chain connects TRBV6-6 to TRBJ1-1; 7 bases are a match to TRBD1. CDR1 MNHNY and CDR2 SVGAGI come from the germline V gene (reference sequence). Trimming at V came to 6 bases and at J to 7 bases, leaving 8 bases not matched to a gene. This CDR3 comprises 13 residues.

V gene TRBV18 combines with J gene TRBJ1-1, with 7 positions matching TRBD1. The CDR3 consists of 15 residues. CDR1 KGHSH and CDR2 LQKENI come from the germline V gene. The V segment lost 3 bases and the J segment 1 base; nucleotides outside the gene matches: 5. Here the CDR3 DNA reads TGTGCCAGCTCACCCCCGGGACAGAGGAACACTGAAGCTTTCTTT. This gives the protein CASSPPGQRNTEAFF. The variable domain in full, with the rest retrieved from reference TRBV18 and TRBJ1-1, is NAGVMQNPRHLVRRRGQEARLRCSPMKGHSHVYWYRQLPEEGLKFMVYLQKENIIDESGMPKERFSAEFPKEGPSILRIQQVVRGDSAAYFCASSPPGQRNTEAFFGQGTRLTVV.

The chain recombines TRBV4-1 with TRBJ1-1; D might be TRBD1 (5 bases). Germline CDR1 and CDR2: MGHRA and YSYEKL. CDR3 size: 12 residues. The V end was cut by 8 bases, the J end by 4 bases, with 11 bases between. The DNA of the CDR3 is TGCGCCAGCGGCCCCGGGGGCACTGAAGCTTTCTTT. Its translation: CASGPGGTEAFF.

The rearrangement joins TRBV2 to TRBJ2-6, with 7 nucleotides matching TRBD1. In germline, CDR1 is SNHLY, CDR2 FYNNEI. V trimming: 6 bases; J trimming: 2 bases; junction bases outside the gene matches: 13. The CDR3 runs 18 residues. As DNA, the CDR3 is TGTGCCAGCAGGGCCTTTCGTCATACAGGGGCTGGGGCCAACGTCCTGACTTTC. This sequence encodes CASRAFRHTGAGANVLTF. Full variable domain (rest looked up from reference TRBV2 and TRBJ2-6): EPEVTQTPSHQVTQMGQEVILRCVPISNHLYFYWYRQILGQKVEFLVSFYNNEISEKSEIFDDQFSVERPDGSNFTLKIRSTKLEDSAMYFCASRAFRHTGAGANVLTFGAGSRLTVL.

Concerning this clone: A read error likely explains this, since a far larger clone differs by one base. J is TRBJ2-5 and V is TRBV11-2; 10 nucleotides agree with TRBD1. Germline values: CDR1 SGHAT, CDR2 FQNNGV. The CDR3 is 16 residues long. The CDR3 here is CSSSPTGGFRQETQYF. The CDR3 coding sequence is TGTTCCAGCAGCCCGACAGGGGGCTTTAGGCAAGAGACCCAGTACTTC.

This rearrangement joins TRBV29-1 to TRBJ2-2, with 7 bases lining up with TRBD1. Looked up from germline, CDR1 is SQVTM and CDR2 is ANQGSEA. The length of the CDR3 is 15 residues. V shed 4 bases and J 0 bases; nucleotides not matched to a gene: 5. This chain's CDR3 is CSVALTGSNTGELFF. The CDR3 nucleotides are TGCAGCGTTGCGCTGACAGGGTCGAACACCGGGGAGCTGTTTTTT.

This chain links TRBV7-2 with TRBJ1-1, with 9 positions matching TRBD1. The V gene's germline CDR1 is SGHTA and CDR2 FQGNSA. The V gene end was trimmed by 5 bases and the J gene end by 10 bases; junction bases not matched to a gene: 2. The CDR3 runs 11 residues. In nucleotides, the CDR3 is TGTGCCAGCAGCCTGGGACAGGGAGCTTTCTTT. As protein: CASSLGQGAFF.

In its sample, this clone was seen a few times. The rearrangement joins TRBV6-1 to TRBJ2-7; possible D gene TRBD2, 5 bases. The CDR3 consists of 12 residues. V shed 6 bases and J shed 3 bases, with 9 bases lying between them. The V gene's germline CDR1 is MNHNS and CDR2 SASEGT. The CDR3 protein is CASSTGYYEQYF. CDR3 DNA sequence: TGTGCCAGCAGCACGGGGTACTACGAGCAGTACTTC.

This clone turned up a few times. This sequence joins TRBV11-3 and TRBJ2-3, with 10 bases identical to TRBD2. Germline trimming cut 3 bases from V and 1 base from J; bases unmatched to any gene: 1. In germline, CDR1 is SGHNT, CDR2 YENEEA. CDR3 length: 15 residues. CDR3 bases: TGTGCCAGCAGCTTTACTAGCGGGGGCACAGATACGCAGTATTTT. It encodes CASSFTSGGTDTQYF. Full variable domain (missing parts from reference TRBV11-3 and TRBJ2-3): EAGVVQSPRYKIIEKKQPVAFWCNPISGHNTLYWYLQNLGQGPELLIRYENEEAVDDSQLPKDRFSAERLKGVDSTLKIQPAELGDSAVYLCASSFTSGGTDTQYFGPGTRLTVL.

This clone occurred a few times. The CDR3 protein is CASSLSGTSGGYEQFF. The CDR3 DNA reads as TGTGCCAGCAGTTTATCCGGGACTAGCGGGGGATATGAGCAGTTCTTC. The rearrangement uses TRBV6-5 and TRBJ2-1; 14 nucleotides align to TRBD2. CDR1 is MNHEY, CDR2 SVGAGI, per germline. Trimming removed 4 bases from V and 8 bases from J; junction bases left unmatched: 7. The CDR3 sequence is 16 residues long.

This clone was picked up a small number of times. This chain joins TRBV9 and TRBJ2-3; 12 bases agree with TRBD2. The CDR3 has 16 residues. With V trimmed by 3 bases and J by 2 bases, 4 bases remained unmatched. Germline values: CDR1 SGDLS, CDR2 YYNGEE. The DNA of the CDR3 is TGTGCCAGCAGCGGAACTAGCGGGGGGACCACAGATACGCAGTATTTT. Protein product: CASSGTSGGTTDTQYF. Drawing the rest from reference TRBV9 and TRBJ2-3, the complete variable domain is DSGVTQTPKHLITATGQRVTLRCSPRSGDLSVYWYQQSLDQGLQFLIQYYNGEERAKGNILERFSAQQFPDLHSELNLSSLELGDSALYFCASSGTSGGTTDTQYFGPGTRLTVL.

CDR3 nucleotide sequence: TGTGCCAGCAGACTCGGACAGGGGCGGGATGGCTACACCTTC. Translated: CASRLGQGRDGYTF. V gene TRBV2 combines with J gene TRBJ1-2; 9 bases are a match to TRBD1. Germline V gene lookup returns CDR1 SNHLY and CDR2 FYNNEI. Germline trimming cut 6 bases from V and 6 bases from J; bases unmatched to any gene: 8. This CDR3 spans 14 amino acids.

This clone appeared a few times. The same CDR3 can be traced to other DNA sequences in this sample. V gene TRBV10-3 combines with J gene TRBJ1-1; maybe TRBD1 (6 bases). The CDR3 is made up of 15 amino acids. The germline CDR1 and CDR2 sequences are ENHRY and SYGVKD. Trimming removed 0 bases from V and 2 bases from J, with 10 bases in between. DNA for the CDR3: TGTGCCATCAGTGAGTCGCAGGGGCTTAACACTGAAGCTTTCTTT. Translated, it gives CAISESQGLNTEAFF.

This clone has more than one count but fewer than ten. This chain connects TRBV21-1 to TRBJ1-1; no DNA check was done on the table's D call, TRBD1. TRBV21-1 is an annotated pseudogene. CDR3 length: 16 residues. Written as DNA, the CDR3 is TGTGCCAGCAGCAAACCCGAGGGGGCCGGGGACACTGAAGCTTTCTTT. The encoded protein is CASSKPEGAGDTEAFF.